The source of this TCR beta chain is a study of response to subunit inactivated influenza vaccine. Study-wide points: Each seasonal influenza vaccination, the authors suggested, recruits few new T cells.

This clonotype has a handful of counts. Antigen specificity is unknown. TCRdb reanalysed the RT-PCR reads using MiXCR and keeps one entry per CDR3 protein. This sample has more than 400,000 distinct CDR3 sequences, with approximately 9.9% found just once. The material sequenced was PBMCs from blood, taken more than 35 days after vaccination. The TCR was taken from a man between 45 and 60 years old who received an inactivated influenza vaccine.

CDR3 DNA: TGTGCCAGCAGCGAGGACTATGGCTACACAGATACGCAGTATTTT. Residues: CASSEDYGYTDTQYF. This chain uses TRBV3-1 with TRBJ2-3; possibly TRBD2 for D (6 bases). Trimming stripped 5 bases from V and 2 bases from J, with 14 bases between. The CDR3 has 15 residues. Per germline, CDR1 LGHDT and CDR2 YNNKEL (reference sequence).